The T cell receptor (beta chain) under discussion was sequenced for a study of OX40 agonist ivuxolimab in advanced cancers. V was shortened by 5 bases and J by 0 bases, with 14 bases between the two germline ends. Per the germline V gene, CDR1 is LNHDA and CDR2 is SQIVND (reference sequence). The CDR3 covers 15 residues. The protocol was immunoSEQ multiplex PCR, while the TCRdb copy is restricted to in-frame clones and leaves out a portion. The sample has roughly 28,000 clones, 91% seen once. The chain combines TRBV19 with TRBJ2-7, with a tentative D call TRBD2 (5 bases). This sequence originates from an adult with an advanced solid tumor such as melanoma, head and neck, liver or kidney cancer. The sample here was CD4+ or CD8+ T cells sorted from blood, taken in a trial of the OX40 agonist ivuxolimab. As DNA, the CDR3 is TGTGCCAGTAGTGTCACTAGTGATTCCTCCTACGAGCAGTACTTC. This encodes CASSVTSDSSYEQYF.